This TCR beta chain came from a study of response to subunit inactivated influenza vaccine. General study results and limits: Each seasonal flu vaccination may recruit only limited new T cells, authors suggested.

The CDR3 length is 15 residues. V lost 0 bases to trimming and J lost 6 bases, with 9 bases between them. Germline V lookup: CDR1 LGHNA, CDR2 YNFKEQ. Many counts were recorded for this clonotype. Its antigen is as yet unknown. TCRdb reanalysed the RT-PCR reads using MiXCR and keeps one entry per CDR3 protein. The table includes fewer than 650,000 distinct CDR3 sequences, about an eighth detected once. V gene TRBV4-2 combines with J gene TRBJ1-6, with a tentative D call TRBD1 (6 bases). The receptor's source is a man between 45 and 60 years old who received an inactivated influenza vaccine. This specimen consisted of PBMCs from blood, obtained 35 to 45 days after vaccination. The CDR3 loop reads CASSQDRTVNSPLHF. The CDR3 DNA is TGTGCCAGCAGCCAAGATCGGACAGTTAATTCACCCCTCCACTTT.